This T cell receptor (beta chain) was sequenced during a study of shared clonotypes between healthy human individuals. Study-wide background: Each donor had three CD4 naive, three CD4 memory, two CD8 naive and one CD8 memory plate.

About this clone itself: Its matching antigen is unknown.

This CDR3 comprises 15 residues. Germline CDR1 LGHNA, CDR2 YSLEER. Losses at the gene ends were 0 bases for V and 2 bases for J; bases not matched to a gene: 3. CD45RO-negative, CCR7-selected cells formed the naive CD8 fraction, which excluded terminally differentiated effector memory CD45RA+ cells. Every subset's genomic DNA went evenly onto several immunoSEQ plates. Some clones are missing from TCRdb's copy, which holds only in-frame ones; the method was immunoSEQ multiplex PCR. The sample lists about 2,100,000 clones; 85% to 95% were seen once. Findings and limits, study-wide: Depth of sequencing was expected to influence donor clonotype sharing.

The rearrangement links TRBV4-3 to TRBJ2-7; 8 positions agree with TRBD2. The specimen sequenced was naive CD8+ T cells from PBMCs. This clonotype originated in a young man in good health. Some clones in this sample may be carry-over from other donors' samples. The CDR3 DNA sequence: TGCGCCAGCAGCCAAGATTATAGCGGGACCTACGAGCAGTACTTC. As protein: CASSQDYSGTYEQYF.